This entry lists 2 T cell receptor beta chains sequenced from one sample in a study of T cells in Graves' hyperthyroidism and ophthalmopathy. Amplification targeted TCR beta CDR3 regions from RNA transcripts. The TCR CDR3 was amplified in a first-round RT-PCR using the HTBI primer set. TCRdb processed the multiplex PCR reads anew with MiXCR; each CDR3 protein has one entry. The repertoire includes 400,000 or so distinct CDR3 sequences, about 15% of them detected once, and less than 20% sits in the top ten. The sequenced sample consisted of blood. Source of these receptors: a woman between 25 and 40 years old with Graves' ophthalmopathy.

This clonotype was recorded at least ten times. V and J are TRBV20-1 and TRBJ1-2, with 10 bases identical to TRBD1. With V trimmed by 0 bases and J by 7 bases, 5 bases remained unmatched. The germline V gene encodes CDR1 DFQATT and CDR2 SNEGSKA (reference sequence). The CDR3 loop spans 14 amino acids. CDR3 amino acids: CSARDPDRGFGYTF. As DNA, the CDR3 is TGCAGTGCTAGAGATCCGGACAGGGGGTTTGGCTACACCTTC.

This clonotype was seen a few times. The rearrangement joins TRBV15 to TRBJ1-4; 7 nucleotides align to TRBD1. The CDR3 is 15 residues long. Germline CDR1 LNHNV, CDR2 YYDKDF (reference sequence). Trimming removed 9 bases from V and 4 bases from J; junction bases left unmatched: 11. CDR3 nucleotide sequence: TGTGCCACACGGACAGGCGGACCCTTTAATGAAAAACTGTTTTTT. Translated: CATRTGGPFNEKLFF.